These 15 T cell receptor beta chains originate from one sample sequenced in a study of cytomegalovirus exposure and HLA in healthy donors. It was with 60 Vbeta and 13 Jbeta primers that the PCR ran. The table came from immunoSEQ multiplex PCR; TCRdb's copy has only in-frame clones and leaves some out. The table includes approximately 77,000 clones, about 76% detected once. Sequencing input: PBMCs. All receptors come from a male donor in good health and CMV-seropositive.

This chain connects TRBV21-1 to TRBJ2-5; TRBD2, the table's D call, was not compared with the DNA. TRBV21-1 is marked as a pseudogene. This CDR3 is built from 15 residues. In DNA, the CDR3 is TGTGCCAGCAGCAAGGTGGGGGGGGACCAAGAGACCCAGTACTTC. This translates into CASSKVGGDQETQYF.

The chain combines TRBV7-8 with TRBJ1-4, with TRBD1 matching over 10 bases. The V gene's germline CDR1 is SGHVS and CDR2 FQNEAQ. This CDR3 comprises 18 residues. J lost 4 bases, V lost 0 bases, and 8 bases had no gene match. The CDR3 region is CASSLALWDRGFNEKLFF. The CDR3 nucleotides are TGTGCCAGCAGCTTAGCTCTCTGGGACAGGGGCTTTAATGAAAAACTGTTTTTT.

The rearrangement uses TRBV30 and TRBJ1-3, with D uncertain. Trimming removed 0 bases from V and 4 bases from J, with 4 bases in between. This CDR3 comprises 12 residues. Germline V gene lookup returns CDR1 GTSNPN and CDR2 SVGIG (reference sequence). The CDR3 DNA reads as TGTGCCTGGAGTGTAGCGGGAAACACCATATATTTT. Amino acid sequence: CAWSVAGNTIYF.

The gene calls are TRBV5-3 and TRBJ1-4, with D unclear. TRBV5-3 is placed among ORFs of uncertain function. The V end was cut by 4 bases, the J end by 9 bases, with 16 bases between. CDR3 length: 14 residues. CDR3 protein: CARSLGGTWKKLFF. In DNA form, the CDR3 reads TGTGCCAGAAGCCTAGGAGGTACTTGGAAAAAACTGTTTTTT.

The chain's CDR3 is CASSPDSSGNTIYF. The CDR3 DNA follows: TGTGCCAGCAGTCCGGACAGCTCTGGAAACACCATATATTTT. The V and J genes are TRBV6-5 and TRBJ1-3; TRBD1 might be the D (6 bases). V lost 5 bases to trimming and J lost 0 bases, with 8 bases between them. CDR3 length equals 14 residues. Germline-derived CDR1 and CDR2 are MNHEY and SVGAGI.

The rearrangement links TRBV7-3 to TRBJ1-1, with D unclear. The CDR3 contains 16 residues. The germline gives CDR1 SGHTA, CDR2 FQGTGA. V was clipped by 0 bases and J by 3 bases, with 14 bases between them. In nucleotides, the CDR3 is TGTGCCAGCAGCTTAACTAACCGGGTTCAAGACACTGAAGCTTTCTTT. Its protein is CASSLTNRVQDTEAFF.

The gene calls are TRBV6-5 and TRBJ2-4, with 9 bases aligning to TRBD1. The germline CDR1 and CDR2 sequences are MNHEY and SVGAGI. V lost 6 bases and J lost 4; bases outside the gene matches: 7. This CDR3 contains 15 residues. The CDR3 reads CASSHSGTGKNIQYF. The DNA for the CDR3 is TGTGCCAGCAGCCACTCAGGGACAGGGAAAAACATTCAGTACTTC.

V is TRBV5-6 and J is TRBJ1-4; 10 positions agree with TRBD1. CDR3 length: 16 amino acids. CDR1 is SGHDT, CDR2 YYEEEE, per germline. J was trimmed by 7 bases and V by 4 bases; bases with no gene match: 10. The CDR3 region has the DNA TGTGCCAGCAGCCCTACGGACAGGGGGTTTGGTGAAAAACTGTTTTTT. Amino acid sequence: CASSPTDRGFGEKLFF.

Comments on this clone: One end of the junction varies from germline; a read error may be responsible. J is TRBJ2-7 and V is TRBV7-9, with no clear D. This CDR3 is 14 amino acids long. Germline V gene data show CDR1 as SEHNR and CDR2 as FQNEAQ (reference sequence). CDR3 amino acids: CSSSHSGSAYEQYF. CDR3 DNA sequence: TGTTCCAGCAGCCATTCCGGGTCCGCTTACGAGCAGTACTTC.

This chain connects TRBV19 to TRBJ2-5, with TRBD2 matching over 10 bases. The CDR3 consists of 16 residues. The V gene's germline CDR1 is LNHDA and CDR2 SQIVND (reference sequence). The junction had 8 bases not matched to a gene; V was cut back by 2 bases and J by 5 bases. The CDR3 DNA sequence: TGTGCCAGTAGTATAAGTGGAAGCGGGGGGGCTGAGACCCAGTACTTC. Its translation: CASSISGSGGAETQYF.

The chain has TRBV5-1 and TRBJ2-3; 10 bases align to TRBD2. This CDR3 is 16 amino acids long. The V and J ends lost 0 bases and 1 base, in that order; junction bases with no gene match: 2. Germline CDR1 reads SGHRS; CDR2 reads YFSETQ. CDR3: CASSLGLAGRTDTQYF. The CDR3 DNA follows: TGCGCCAGCAGCTTGGGACTAGCGGGTCGCACAGATACGCAGTATTTT.

The gene calls are TRBV7-3 and TRBJ2-5; D call uncertain. The CDR3 is made up of 13 amino acids. Trimming shortened V by 0 bases and J by 5 bases, and 7 bases separated the two germline ends. Germline V gene lookup returns CDR1 SGHTA and CDR2 FQGTGA. The CDR3 bases are TGTGCCAGCAGCTTAACTCCGTCGGAGACCCAGTACTTC. This translates into CASSLTPSETQYF.

V gene TRBV4-2 combines with J gene TRBJ2-1; the match to TRBD2 covers 7 bases. The CDR3 is 15 residues long. V gave up 5 bases and J gave up 0 bases; unmatched junction bases: 4. The V gene's germline CDR1 is LGHNA and CDR2 YNFKEQ. CDR3 in DNA: TGTGCCAGCAGCTGGGGCGGGGGCTCCTACAATGAGCAGTTCTTC. Translating gives CASSWGGGSYNEQFF.

The chain combines TRBV7-9 with TRBJ2-7; the match to TRBD1 covers 10 bases. This CDR3 has 17 amino acids. CDR1 and CDR2 (germline): SEHNR, FQNEAQ (reference sequence). V shed 5 bases, J shed 1 base, and the junction held 11 bases outside the gene matches. In nucleotides, the CDR3 is TGTGCCAGCAGCGGCTACCCGGGACAGGGGCCGTCCTACGAGCAGTACTTC. Translating gives CASSGYPGQGPSYEQYF.

This chain connects TRBV4-1 to TRBJ1-4; 8 bases line up with TRBD1. V gave up 3 bases and J gave up 5 bases; unmatched junction bases: 5. The CDR3 has 15 residues. The germline gives CDR1 MGHRA, CDR2 YSYEKL. The CDR3 DNA reads as TGCGCCAGCAGCCATGCCGGGACAGGAAATGAAAAACTGTTTTTT. It is translated as CASSHAGTGNEKLFF.